This T cell receptor beta chain was identified during a study of cytomegalovirus exposure and HLA in healthy donors. Study observations and caveats: In a later analysis, CMV-associated beta chains were mostly HLA-associated, it appeared.

To note about this clone: No antigen is known for it.

The junction had 3 bases not matched to a gene; V was cut back by 1 base and J by 3 bases. From germline, CDR1 is SGHVS and CDR2 FNYEAQ. There are 14 residues in the CDR3. For the donor in question, CMV serostatus went unrecorded. The PCR used 60 Vbeta and 13 Jbeta primers. Sequencing used immunoSEQ multiplex PCR; TCRdb keeps in-frame clones, though not all of them. Of roughly 100,000 clones listed, about 60% were seen once; the top ten hold approximately 4.3%. This chain links TRBV7-6 with TRBJ2-7; 7 nucleotides align to TRBD2. The specimen was PBMCs. This TCR was recovered from a human donor in good health. CDR3 amino acids: CASSLDRDYYEQYF. The CDR3 DNA follows: TGTGCCAGCAGCTTAGACCGGGACTACTACGAGCAGTACTTC.